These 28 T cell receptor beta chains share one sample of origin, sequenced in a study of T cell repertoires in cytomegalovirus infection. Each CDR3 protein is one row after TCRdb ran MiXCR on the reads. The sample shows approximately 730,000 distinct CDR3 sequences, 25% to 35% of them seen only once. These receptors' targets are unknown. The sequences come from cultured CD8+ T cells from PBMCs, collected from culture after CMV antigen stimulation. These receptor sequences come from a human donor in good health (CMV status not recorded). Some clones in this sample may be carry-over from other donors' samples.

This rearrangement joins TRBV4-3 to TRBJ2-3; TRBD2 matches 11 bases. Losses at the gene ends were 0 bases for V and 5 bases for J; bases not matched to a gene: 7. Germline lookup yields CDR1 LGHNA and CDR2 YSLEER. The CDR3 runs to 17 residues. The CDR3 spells CASSQDGLAGGGDTQYF. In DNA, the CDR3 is TGCGCCAGCAGCCAAGATGGGCTAGCGGGGGGCGGAGATACGCAGTATTTT.

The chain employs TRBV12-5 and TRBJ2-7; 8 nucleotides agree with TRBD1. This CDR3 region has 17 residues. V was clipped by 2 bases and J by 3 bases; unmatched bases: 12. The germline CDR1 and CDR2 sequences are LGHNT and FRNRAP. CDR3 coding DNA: TGTGCTAGTGGTTTGCGGGTCACCGGGACAGGAATCTACGAGCAGTACTTC. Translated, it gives CASGLRVTGTGIYEQYF.

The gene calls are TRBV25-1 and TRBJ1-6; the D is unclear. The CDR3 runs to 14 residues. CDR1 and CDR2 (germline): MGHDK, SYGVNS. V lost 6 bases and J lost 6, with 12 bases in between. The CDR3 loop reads CASREEGPNSPLHF. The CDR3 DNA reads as TGTGCCAGCAGAGAGGAAGGTCCTAATTCACCCCTCCACTTT.

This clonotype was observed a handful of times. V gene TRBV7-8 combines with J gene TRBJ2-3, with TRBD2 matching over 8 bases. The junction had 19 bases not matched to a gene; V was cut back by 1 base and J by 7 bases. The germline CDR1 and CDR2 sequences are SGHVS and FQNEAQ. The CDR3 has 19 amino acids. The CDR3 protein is CASSLGPGGPRLETNTQYF. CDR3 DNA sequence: TGTGCCAGCAGCTTAGGGCCGGGGGGGCCCCGTCTTGAGACAAATACGCAGTATTTT.

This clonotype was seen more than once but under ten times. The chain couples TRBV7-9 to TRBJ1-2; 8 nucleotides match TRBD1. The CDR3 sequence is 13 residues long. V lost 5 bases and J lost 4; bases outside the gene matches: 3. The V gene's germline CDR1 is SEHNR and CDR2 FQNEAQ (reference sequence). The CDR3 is CASSTTGGYGYTF. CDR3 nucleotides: TGTGCCAGCAGCACAACAGGGGGCTATGGCTACACCTTC. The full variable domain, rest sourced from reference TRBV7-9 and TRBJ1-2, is DTGVSQNPRHKITKRGQNVTFRCDPISEHNRLYWYRQTLGQGPEFLTYFQNEAQLEKSRLLSDRFSAERPKGSFSTLEIQRTEQGDSAMYLCASSTTGGYGYTFGSGTRLTVV.

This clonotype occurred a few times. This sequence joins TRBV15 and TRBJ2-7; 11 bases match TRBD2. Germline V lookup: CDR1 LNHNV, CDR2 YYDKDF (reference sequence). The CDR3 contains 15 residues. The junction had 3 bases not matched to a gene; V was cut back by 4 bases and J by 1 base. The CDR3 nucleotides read TGTGCCACCAGCATTCTAGCGGGGGGTTCCTACGAGCAGTACTTC. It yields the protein CATSILAGGSYEQYF.

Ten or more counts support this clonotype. CDR3 sequence: CPPGVRPGNQPQHF. CDR3 in DNA: TGTCCTCCCGGTGTACGGCCAGGCAATCAGCCCCAGCATTTT. V and J are TRBV12-3 or TRBV12-4 and TRBJ1-5; D not certain. The CDR3 totals 14 residues.

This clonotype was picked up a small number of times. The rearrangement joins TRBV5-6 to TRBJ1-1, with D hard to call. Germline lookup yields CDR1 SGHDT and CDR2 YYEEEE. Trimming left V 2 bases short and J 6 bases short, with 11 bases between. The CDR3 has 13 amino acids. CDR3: CASSFGSGAEAFF. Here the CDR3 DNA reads TGTGCCAGCAGCTTCGGGAGCGGCGCTGAAGCTTTCTTT.

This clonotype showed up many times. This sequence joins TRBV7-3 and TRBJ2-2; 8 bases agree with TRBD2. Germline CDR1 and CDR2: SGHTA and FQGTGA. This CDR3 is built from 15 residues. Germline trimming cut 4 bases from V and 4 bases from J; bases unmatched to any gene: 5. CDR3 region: CASSSRGGGTGELFF. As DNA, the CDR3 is TGTGCCAGCAGCTCCCGGGGGGGAGGCACCGGGGAGCTGTTTTTT.

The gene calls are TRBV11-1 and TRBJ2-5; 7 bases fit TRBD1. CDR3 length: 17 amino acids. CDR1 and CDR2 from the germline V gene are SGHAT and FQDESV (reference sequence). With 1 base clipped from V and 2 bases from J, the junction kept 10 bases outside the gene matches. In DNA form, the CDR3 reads TGTGCCAGCAGCTTAGATTGGTGGGACAGCCCTCAAGAGACCCAGTACTTC. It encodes CASSLDWWDSPQETQYF.

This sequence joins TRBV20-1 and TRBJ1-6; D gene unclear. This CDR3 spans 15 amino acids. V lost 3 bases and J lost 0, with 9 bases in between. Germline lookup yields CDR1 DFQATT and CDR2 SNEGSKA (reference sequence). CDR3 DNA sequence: TGCAGTGCTAGTTTGGAGGACTCCTATAATTCACCCCTCCACTTT. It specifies CSASLEDSYNSPLHF.

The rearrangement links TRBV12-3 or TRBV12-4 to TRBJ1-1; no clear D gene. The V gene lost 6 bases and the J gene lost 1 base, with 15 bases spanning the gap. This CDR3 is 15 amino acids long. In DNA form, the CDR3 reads TGTGCCAGCAGCCCTCCTTTCGGGAGGAACACTGAAGCTTTCTTT. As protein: CASSPPFGRNTEAFF.

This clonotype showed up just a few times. The CDR3 reads CASSVPSGVPTGEAFF. CDR3 nucleotide sequence: TGTGCCAGCAGCGTCCCCTCTGGAGTCCCCACCGGTGAAGCTTTCTTT. The V call is TRBV7-9, the J call TRBJ1-1; D is undetermined. This CDR3 has 16 residues. The ends were cut back, 5 bases at V and 7 bases at J, with 23 bases in the middle. CDR1 is SEHNR, CDR2 FQNEAQ, per germline (reference sequence).

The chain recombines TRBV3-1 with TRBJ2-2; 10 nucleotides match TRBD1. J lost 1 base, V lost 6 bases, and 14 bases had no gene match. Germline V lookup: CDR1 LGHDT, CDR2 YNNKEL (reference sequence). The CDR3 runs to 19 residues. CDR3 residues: CASSPYLDRGQMNTGELFF. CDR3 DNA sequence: TGTGCCAGCAGTCCTTACCTCGACAGGGGGCAAATGAACACCGGGGAGCTGTTTTTT.

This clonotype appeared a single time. In DNA form, the CDR3 reads TGCAGCGTTCCTAGGGGGCAGGAGACCCAGTACTTC. Translating gives CSVPRGQETQYF. The chain couples TRBV29-1 to TRBJ2-5, with 7 bases fitting TRBD1. Germline CDR1 and CDR2: SQVTM and ANQGSEA. CDR3 length: 12 amino acids. J was trimmed by 5 bases and V by 5 bases; bases with no gene match: 5.

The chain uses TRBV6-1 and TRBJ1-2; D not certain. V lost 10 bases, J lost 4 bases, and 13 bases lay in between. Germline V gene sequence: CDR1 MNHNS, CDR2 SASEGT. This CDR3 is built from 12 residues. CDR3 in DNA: TGTGCCACCCAGGAACAGCCCTATGGCTACACCTTC. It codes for CATQEQPYGYTF.

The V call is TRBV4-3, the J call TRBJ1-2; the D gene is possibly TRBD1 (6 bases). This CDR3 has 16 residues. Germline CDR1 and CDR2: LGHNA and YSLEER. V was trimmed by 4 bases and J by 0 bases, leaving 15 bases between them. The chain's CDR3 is CASSPRQGTTNYGYTF. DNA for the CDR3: TGCGCCAGCAGCCCCCGGCAGGGGACTACTAACTATGGCTACACCTTC.

CDR3 bases: TGTGCCAGCAGCCCCCCCAGGAGGACGGGGTATGAAAAACTGTTTTTT. This sequence encodes CASSPPRRTGYEKLFF. The chain couples TRBV7-9 to TRBJ1-4; D ambiguous. The germline V gene encodes CDR1 SEHNR and CDR2 FQNEAQ (reference sequence). This CDR3 contains 16 residues. Trimming shortened V by 5 bases and J by 6 bases, and 19 bases separated the two germline ends.

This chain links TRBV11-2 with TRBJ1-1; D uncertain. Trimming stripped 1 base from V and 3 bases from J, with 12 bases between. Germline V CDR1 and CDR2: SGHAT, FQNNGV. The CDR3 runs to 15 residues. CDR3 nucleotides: TGTGCCAGCAGCTTAGGGAAGGAACGGGACACTGAAGCTTTCTTT. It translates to CASSLGKERDTEAFF.

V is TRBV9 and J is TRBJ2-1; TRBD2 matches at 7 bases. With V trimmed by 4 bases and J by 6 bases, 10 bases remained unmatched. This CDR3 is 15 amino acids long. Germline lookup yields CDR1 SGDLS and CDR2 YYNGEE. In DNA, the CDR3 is TGTGCCAGCAGCCCCCGGGGGGTGGGCCCCAATGAGCAGTTCTTC. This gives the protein CASSPRGVGPNEQFF.

CDR3 in amino acids: CASSSTPAGGGTEAFF. The CDR3 DNA follows: TGTGCCAGCAGTTCAACCCCCGCGGGGGGGGGCACTGAAGCTTTCTTT. The V and J genes are TRBV6-2 or TRBV6-3 and TRBJ1-1; possibly TRBD1 for D (5 bases). CDR3 length: 16 amino acids. The germline CDR1 and CDR2 sequences are MNHEY and SVGEGT. V gave up 4 bases and J gave up 4 bases, with 19 bases separating them.

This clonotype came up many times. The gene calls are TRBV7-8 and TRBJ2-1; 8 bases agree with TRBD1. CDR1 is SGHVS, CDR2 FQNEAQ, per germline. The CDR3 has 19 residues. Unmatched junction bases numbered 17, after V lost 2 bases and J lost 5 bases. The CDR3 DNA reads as TGTGCCAGCAGCTTAATAACAGGGGGTGGTGGTATTGCCAACAATGAGCAGTTCTTC. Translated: CASSLITGGGGIANNEQFF. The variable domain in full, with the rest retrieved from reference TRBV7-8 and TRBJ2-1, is GAGVSQSPRYKVAKRGQDVALRCDPISGHVSLFWYQQALGQGPEFLTYFQNEAQLDKSGLPSDRFFAERPEGSVSTLKIQRTQQEDSAVYLCASSLITGGGGIANNEQFFGPGTRLTVL.

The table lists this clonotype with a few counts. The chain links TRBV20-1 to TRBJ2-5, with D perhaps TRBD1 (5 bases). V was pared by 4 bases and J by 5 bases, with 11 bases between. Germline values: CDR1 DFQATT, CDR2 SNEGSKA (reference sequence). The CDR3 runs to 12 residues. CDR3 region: CSATRVRETQYF. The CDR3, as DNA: TGCAGTGCTACCAGGGTACGGGAGACCCAGTACTTC.

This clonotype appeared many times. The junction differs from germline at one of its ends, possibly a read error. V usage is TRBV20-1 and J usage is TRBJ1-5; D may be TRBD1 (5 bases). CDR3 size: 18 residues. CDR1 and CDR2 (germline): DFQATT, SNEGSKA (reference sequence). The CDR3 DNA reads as TGCAGTGTTAGAAGGGGCCCTATAGACACTCGAAGCAATCAGCCCCAGCATTTT. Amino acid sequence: CSVRRGPIDTRSNQPQHF.

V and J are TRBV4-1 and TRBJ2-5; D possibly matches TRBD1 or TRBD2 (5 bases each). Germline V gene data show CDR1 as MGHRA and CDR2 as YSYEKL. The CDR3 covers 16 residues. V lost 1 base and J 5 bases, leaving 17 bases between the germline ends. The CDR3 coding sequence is TGCGCCAGCAGCCAAGTTACTGGGGGTGAGGGGGAGACCCAGTACTTC. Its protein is CASSQVTGGEGETQYF.

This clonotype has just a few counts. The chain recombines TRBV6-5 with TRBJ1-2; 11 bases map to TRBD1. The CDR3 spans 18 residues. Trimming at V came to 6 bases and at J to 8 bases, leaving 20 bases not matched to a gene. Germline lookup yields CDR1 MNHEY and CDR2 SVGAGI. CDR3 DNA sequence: TGTGCCAGCAGCCCAGATCCTTGGACAGGGGGCAGTAGGGGCGGCTACACCTTC. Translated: CASSPDPWTGGSRGGYTF.

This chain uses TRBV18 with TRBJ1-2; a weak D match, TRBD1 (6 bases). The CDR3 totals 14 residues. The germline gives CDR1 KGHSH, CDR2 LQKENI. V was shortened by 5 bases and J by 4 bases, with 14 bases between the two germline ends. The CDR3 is CASSKQGDIYGYTF. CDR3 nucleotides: TGTGCCAGCTCAAAACAAGGGGACATCTATGGCTACACCTTC.

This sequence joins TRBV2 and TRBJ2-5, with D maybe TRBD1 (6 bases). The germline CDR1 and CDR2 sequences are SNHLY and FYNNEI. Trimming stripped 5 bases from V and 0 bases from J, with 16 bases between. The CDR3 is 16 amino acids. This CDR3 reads CASSSPPTGDQETQYF. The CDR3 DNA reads TGTGCCAGCAGTTCCCCCCCGACAGGCGACCAAGAGACCCAGTACTTC.